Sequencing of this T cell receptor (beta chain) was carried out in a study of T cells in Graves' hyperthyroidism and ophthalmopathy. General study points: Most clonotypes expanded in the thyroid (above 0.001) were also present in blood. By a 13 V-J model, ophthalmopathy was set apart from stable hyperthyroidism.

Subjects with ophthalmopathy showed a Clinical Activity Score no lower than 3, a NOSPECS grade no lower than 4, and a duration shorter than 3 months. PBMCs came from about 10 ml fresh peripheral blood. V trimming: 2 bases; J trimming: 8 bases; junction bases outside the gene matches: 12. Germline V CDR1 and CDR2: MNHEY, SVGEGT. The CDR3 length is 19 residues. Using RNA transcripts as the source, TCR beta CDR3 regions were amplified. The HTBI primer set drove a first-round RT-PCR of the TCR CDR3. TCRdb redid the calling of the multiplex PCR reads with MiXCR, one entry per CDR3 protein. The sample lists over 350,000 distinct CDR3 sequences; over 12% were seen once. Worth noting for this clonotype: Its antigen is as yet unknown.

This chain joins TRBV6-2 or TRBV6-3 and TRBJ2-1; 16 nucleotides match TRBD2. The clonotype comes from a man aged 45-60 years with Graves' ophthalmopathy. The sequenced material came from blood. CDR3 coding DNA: TGTGCCAGCAGTTACGCTCTGGGACTAGCGGGAGGGCCTATGGATGAGCAGTTCTTC. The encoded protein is CASSYALGLAGGPMDEQFF.